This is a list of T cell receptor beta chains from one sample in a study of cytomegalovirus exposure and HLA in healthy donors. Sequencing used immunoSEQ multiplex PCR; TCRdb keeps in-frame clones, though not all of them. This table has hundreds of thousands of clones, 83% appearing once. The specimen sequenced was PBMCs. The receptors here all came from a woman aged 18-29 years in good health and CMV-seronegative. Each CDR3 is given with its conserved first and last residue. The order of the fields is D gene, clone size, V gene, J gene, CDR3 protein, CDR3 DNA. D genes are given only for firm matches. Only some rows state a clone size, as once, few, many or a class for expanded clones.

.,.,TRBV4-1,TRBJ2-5,CASSRLGWEETQYF,TGCGCCAGCAGCCGACTGGGATGGGAGGAGACCCAGTACTTC
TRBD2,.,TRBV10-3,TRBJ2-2,CATSSGGTGELFF,TGTGCCACTTCAAGCGGGGGCACCGGGGAGCTGTTTTTT
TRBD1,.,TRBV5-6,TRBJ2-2,CASSAGQGGTGELFF,TGTGCCAGCAGCGCCGGACAGGGGGGCACCGGGGAGCTGTTTTTT
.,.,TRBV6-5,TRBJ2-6,CASSWGRPSGANVLTF,TGTGCCAGCAGTTGGGGTCGGCCCTCTGGGGCCAACGTCCTGACTTTC
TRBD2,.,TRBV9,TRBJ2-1,CASSGGTSGSYEQFF,TGTGCCAGCAGCGGCGGGACTAGCGGGAGTTATGAGCAGTTCTTC
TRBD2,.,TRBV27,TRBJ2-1,CASSLKGGLAGSSYNEQFF,TGTGCCAGCAGTTTAAAGGGGGGACTAGCGGGGAGCTCCTACAATGAGCAGTTCTTC
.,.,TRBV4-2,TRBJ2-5,CANQVWTRGETQYF,TGTGCCAACCAAGTTTGGACTAGGGGGGAGACCCAGTACTTC
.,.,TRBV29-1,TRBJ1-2,CSVEDLLGNGYTF,TGCAGCGTTGAAGATCTGTTGGGGAATGGCTACACCTTC
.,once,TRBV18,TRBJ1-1,CASSPGGNTEAFF,TGTGCCAGCTCACCAGGGGGCAACACTGAAGCTTTCTTT
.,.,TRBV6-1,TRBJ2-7,CASSEASGSSYEQYF,TGTGCCAGCAGTGAAGCGAGCGGCAGCTCCTACGAGCAGTACTTC
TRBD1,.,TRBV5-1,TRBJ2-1,CASSFERTGWENNEQFF,TGCGCCAGCAGCTTTGAAAGGACAGGGTGGGAGAACAATGAGCAGTTCTTC
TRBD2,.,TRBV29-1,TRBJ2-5,CSVSTASGRKTQYF,TGCAGCGTAAGTACCGCTAGCGGACGGAAGACCCAGTACTTC
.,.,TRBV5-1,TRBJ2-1,CASSIDSEQFF,TGCGCCAGCAGCATTGACAGTGAGCAGTTCTTC
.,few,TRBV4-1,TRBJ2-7,CASSQAQEQYF,TGCGCCAGCAGCCAAGCCCAGGAGCAGTACTTC